The following is a TCR beta chain sequence with its context. Its antigen remains unidentified. Clones were read by immunoSEQ multiplex PCR, and TCRdb kept only the in-frame ones, dropping some. Of roughly 100,000 clones listed, approximately 90% are singletons. The sample originates from a study of OX40 agonist ivuxolimab in advanced cancers. Overall study context: Patients received intravenous ivuxolimab every 2 weeks at 0.01 to 10 mg/kg. Regarding the study as a whole: At 0.1 to 3.0 mg/kg and by week 6, CD4+ and CD8+ T cells in the blood had expanded clonally.

The CDR3 spans 15 residues. Per germline, CDR1 SGHTA and CDR2 FQGNSA. V was clipped by 1 base and J by 8 bases; unmatched bases: 1. This clonotype was obtained from an adult with an advanced solid tumor such as melanoma, head and neck, liver or kidney cancer. The material sequenced was CD4+ or CD8+ T cells sorted from blood, taken in a trial of the OX40 agonist ivuxolimab. V gene TRBV7-2 combines with J gene TRBJ2-3, with 15 nucleotides matching TRBD2. The CDR3 reads CASSLGTSGGVTQYF. DNA for the CDR3: TGTGCCAGCAGCTTAGGGACTAGCGGGGGGGTTACGCAGTATTTT.